This T cell receptor (beta chain) originates from a study of blood T cells in healthy people across ages. The study, taken as a whole, reports: Long-lived donors exceeded aged donors in naive CD4+ cells and diversity. The study could not conclusively compare naive and antigen-experienced cells, given its unsorted PBMCs.

For the second PCR, which ran for about 6 to 12 cycles, a sample-barcoded 5' primer and a J-beta primer mix were used. TCRdb recomputed calls from the 5' RACE reads with MiXCR, one row per CDR3 protein. The sample has 1 million or so distinct CDR3 sequences, 45% seen once. Investigators took 9.5 to 10 milliliters of peripheral blood from every donor. Per sample, extraction of total RNA gave at least 5 micrograms in every case. This CDR3 has 16 residues. V lost 1 base, J lost 3 bases, and 7 bases stayed unmatched. About this clonotype: No antigen is known for it.

This sequence was found in a woman in her sixties or seventies in good health. Sequenced material: blood. This rearrangement joins TRBV6-7 to TRBJ2-3; 7 bases align to TRBD1. TRBV6-7 is an ORF, with its function uncertain. The CDR3 sequence is CASSYCEGAQTDTQYF. DNA for the CDR3: TGTGCCAGCAGTTACTGCGAGGGGGCGCAGACAGATACGCAGTATTTT.